This passage covers 8 T cell receptor beta chains from one sample sequenced in a study of shared clonotypes between healthy human individuals. Profiling relied on immunoSEQ multiplex PCR, and the TCRdb table lists in-frame clones only, not all of them. Of 400,000 to 500,000 clones listed, around three quarters are singletons. Specimen: PBMCs. The receptors shown here come from a woman aged 40 to 55 in good health. Some clones in this sample may be carry-over from other donors' samples.

This chain joins TRBV5-5 and TRBJ2-7, with no clear D. CDR3 length: 12 amino acids. CDR1 and CDR2 (germline): SGHKS, YYEKEE (reference sequence). With 2 bases removed from V and 3 bases from J, the gap between germline ends came to 6 bases. The CDR3 coding sequence is TGTGCCAGCAGCTTCCAATACTACGAGCAGTACTTC. Amino acid sequence: CASSFQYYEQYF.

The chain uses TRBV28 and TRBJ1-1; weak D call: TRBD1 (6 bases). V lost 6 bases and J lost 0, with 17 bases in between. CDR1 and CDR2 from the germline V gene are MDHEN and SYDVKM. The CDR3 spans 16 residues. CDR3 amino acids: CASRDNGGLMNTEAFF. In DNA form, the CDR3 reads TGTGCCAGCAGGGACAATGGGGGGCTCATGAACACTGAAGCTTTCTTT.

This clone was seen only once. The J gene is TRBJ2-5, the V gene TRBV29-1; either TRBD1 or TRBD2 may supply D (5 bases each). The J call may be incorrect, as the DNA end agrees better with TRBJ2-7. Germline lookup yields CDR1 SQVTM and CDR2 ANQGSEA. The CDR3 has 13 amino acids. The CDR3 nucleotides are TGCAGCGTTCAGGGACCGGTTTCCTACGAGCAGTACTTC. It encodes CSVQGPVSYEQYF.

J is TRBJ1-1 and V is TRBV27; D ambiguous. This CDR3 is built from 15 residues. Trimming pared 7 bases from V and 0 bases from J, leaving 15 bases between. Germline CDR1 and CDR2: MNHEY and SMNVEV (reference sequence). The CDR3 loop reads CASKKQAVMNTEAFF. In DNA, the CDR3 is TGTGCCAGCAAAAAGCAGGCTGTCATGAACACTGAAGCTTTCTTT.

V usage is TRBV7-2 and J usage is TRBJ1-4, with D unclear. This CDR3 has 14 amino acids. Germline V gene data show CDR1 as SGHTA and CDR2 as FQGNSA. The V and J ends lost 2 bases and 7 bases respectively, with 11 bases between them. Here the CDR3 reads CASSLFREREKLFF. DNA for the CDR3: TGTGCCAGCAGCTTATTCCGGGAACGTGAAAAACTGTTTTTT.

The V call is TRBV20-1, the J call TRBJ1-2, with D unclear. The CDR3 contains 11 residues. Trimming removed 3 bases at V and 2 bases at J, with 4 bases between. Germline CDR1 and CDR2: DFQATT and SNEGSKA (reference sequence). Here the CDR3 reads CSARDNYGYTF. The CDR3 DNA sequence: TGCAGTGCTAGGGACAACTATGGCTACACCTTC.

Note on this clone: A single base separates this from a much larger clone, so it may be a read error. Other DNA sequences in the same sample also yield this CDR3. This sequence joins TRBV5-1 and TRBJ2-1; 9 positions agree with TRBD2. In germline, CDR1 is SGHRS, CDR2 YFSETQ. The CDR3 runs 15 residues. J was trimmed by 5 bases and V by 0 bases; bases with no gene match: 3. In nucleotides, the CDR3 is TGCGCCAGCAGCTTGGCGGCTAGCGGGGACAATGAGCAGTTCTTC. Amino acid sequence: CASSLAASGDNEQFF.

About this clone: This specimen includes other DNA sequences encoding the same CDR3. V gene TRBV27 combines with J gene TRBJ2-7; 14 bases map to TRBD2. The CDR3 consists of 15 residues. The germline V gene encodes CDR1 MNHEY and CDR2 SMNVEV (reference sequence). V was pared by 4 bases and J by 7 bases, with 6 bases of the junction left unmatched. CDR3 sequence reads: CASSSGTSGSGEQYF. CDR3 in DNA: TGTGCCAGCAGTTCCGGGACTAGCGGGAGTGGGGAGCAGTACTTC.